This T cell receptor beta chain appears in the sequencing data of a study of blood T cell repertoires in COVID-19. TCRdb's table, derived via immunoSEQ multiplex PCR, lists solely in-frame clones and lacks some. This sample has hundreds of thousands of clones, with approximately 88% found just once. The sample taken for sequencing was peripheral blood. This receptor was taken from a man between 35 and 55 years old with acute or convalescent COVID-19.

The CDR3 coding sequence is TGTGCCAGCAGCCAAGGGCCCTACAATGAGCAGTTCTTC. Translating gives CASSQGPYNEQFF. This sequence joins TRBV3-1 (or the pseudogene TRBV3-2) and TRBJ2-1; no clear D gene. The germline V gene encodes CDR1 LGHDT and CDR2 YNNKEL (reference sequence). V was cut by 1 base and J by 2 bases, with 3 bases left in between. The CDR3 runs to 13 residues.